This T cell receptor beta chain was observed in a study of blood T cell repertoires in COVID-19. Assay used: immunoSEQ multiplex PCR; TCRdb lists only in-frame clones, some missing. This sample has about 110,000 clones; less than 80% occur once, and the top ten carry 6.2%. Germline V gives CDR1 SGHRS, CDR2 YFSETQ. The V and J ends lost 4 bases and 2 bases, in that order; junction bases with no gene match: 6. CDR3 length equals 15 residues. The clonotype originates from a man aged 80 or over with COVID-19, enrolled during active disease. Sequenced material: peripheral blood. The genes are TRBV5-1 and TRBJ2-7; the match to TRBD2 covers 10 bases. The CDR3 DNA reads TGCGCCAGCAGCCCCCTAGCGGGAGACACCTACGAGCAGTACTTC. Protein sequence: CASSPLAGDTYEQYF.